The 26 T cell receptor beta chains reported below all come from one sample, sequenced in a study of T cell changes during pregnancy in multiple sclerosis. Some clones are missing from TCRdb's copy, which holds only in-frame ones; the method was immunoSEQ multiplex PCR. This sample carries 25,000 to 35,000 clones, roughly 89% of them seen once, and the ten largest clones take over 9.5%. The source material was CD8+ T cells from peripheral blood mononuclear cells, sampled in the second trimester of pregnancy. Receptor source: a female donor with multiple sclerosis, enrolled in a pregnancy study.

This clone is a singleton in its sample. The chain combines TRBV6-5 with TRBJ2-2; 9 bases map to TRBD2. Germline trimming cut 6 bases from V and 8 bases from J; bases unmatched to any gene: 4. Germline lookup yields CDR1 MNHEY and CDR2 SVGAGI. The CDR3 is 13 amino acids. The DNA for the CDR3 is TGTGCCAGCAGGCTAGCGGGGCCTGGGGAGCTGTTTTTT. Protein product: CASRLAGPGELFF.

This clone was picked up one time. The chain is built from TRBV5-1 and TRBJ2-5, with 13 nucleotides matching TRBD2. Germline lookup yields CDR1 SGHRS and CDR2 YFSETQ. The ends lost 3 bases at V and 5 bases at J; junction bases unmatched: 7. CDR3 length equals 16 residues. The CDR3 nucleotides read TGCGCCAGCAGCTGGACTAGCGGGAGATCACGGGAGACCCAGTACTTC. This translates into CASSWTSGRSRETQYF.

This clone was recorded only once. This sequence joins TRBV19 and TRBJ1-5; TRBD1 is a possible D gene (5 bases). There are 16 residues in the CDR3. V was pared by 8 bases and J by 0 bases, with 17 bases between. Germline V gives CDR1 LNHDA, CDR2 SQIVND (reference sequence). The CDR3 here is CASLRRGDSSNQPQHF. CDR3 DNA: TGTGCCAGTCTCAGACGGGGGGACTCTAGCAATCAGCCCCAGCATTTT.

This clone was seen more than once but under ten times. An end of the junction differs from the germline gene, which may be a read error. This chain joins TRBV6-5 and TRBJ1-1; 7 bases are a match to TRBD1. CDR3 length equals 15 residues. Per the germline V gene, CDR1 is MNHEY and CDR2 is SVGAGI. The CDR3 spells CASTYHRQGFTEAFF. CDR3 in DNA: TGTGCCAGCACTTACCATCGACAGGGTTTCACTGAAGCTTTCTTT.

A note on this clone: This CDR3 is also generated by other DNA sequences in the sample. The J gene is TRBJ2-3, the V gene TRBV5-4, with 9 bases matching TRBD2. The CDR3 contains 14 residues. Germline CDR1 and CDR2: SGHNT and YYREEE (reference sequence). The trim removed 4 bases at V and 3 bases at J, leaving 3 bases unmatched. The DNA for the CDR3 is TGTGCCAGCAGCCGGCGGGAGGGTACAGATACGCAGTATTTT. Its translation is CASSRREGTDTQYF.

The rearrangement joins TRBV28 to TRBJ1-5, with no clear D. V was pared by 7 bases and J by 2 bases, with 9 bases between. CDR1 is MDHEN, CDR2 SYDVKM, per germline. This CDR3 contains 13 residues. DNA of the CDR3: TGTGCCAGCAACCCCGGGGGCAATCAGCCCCAGCATTTT. Translating it yields CASNPGGNQPQHF.

The chain joins TRBV11-3 to TRBJ1-3; D is uncertain. The CDR3 contains 12 residues. Germline-derived CDR1 and CDR2 are SGHNT and YENEEA. V lost 9 bases to trimming and J lost 3 bases, with 9 bases between them. The CDR3 sequence is CARVTFGNTIYF. CDR3 in DNA: TGTGCCAGGGTGACATTTGGAAACACCATATATTTT.

The chain employs TRBV6-1 and TRBJ2-1; TRBD2 aligns across 10 bases. Germline V gene sequence: CDR1 MNHNS, CDR2 SASEGT. This CDR3 comprises 19 residues. J gave up 2 bases and V 2 bases, and 12 bases lay outside the gene matches. This chain's CDR3 is CASSEPFPVSGRAYNEQFF. The CDR3 DNA follows: TGTGCCAGCAGTGAACCCTTCCCAGTCAGCGGGAGGGCCTACAATGAGCAGTTCTTC.

The V gene is TRBV2, the J gene TRBJ1-2; weak D call: TRBD1 (5 bases). This CDR3 has 12 residues. In germline, CDR1 is SNHLY, CDR2 FYNNEI. The germline V and J ends were trimmed by 7 bases and 8 bases, with 14 bases remaining between them. The chain's CDR3 is CASIGTRQGYTF. In DNA form, the CDR3 reads TGTGCCAGCATTGGGACTAGGCAGGGCTACACCTTC. Full variable domain (missing parts from reference TRBV2 and TRBJ1-2): EPEVTQTPSHQVTQMGQEVILRCVPISNHLYFYWYRQILGQKVEFLVSFYNNEISEKSEIFDDQFSVERPDGSNFTLKIRSTKLEDSAMYFCASIGTRQGYTFGSGTRLTVV.

The chain links TRBV6-1 to TRBJ1-6; 7 nucleotides align to TRBD1. The CDR3 spans 15 residues. In germline, CDR1 is MNHNS, CDR2 SASEGT. V dropped 1 base and J dropped 7; count of bases not matched to a gene: 4. The CDR3 spells CASSEDRGENSPLHF. The DNA for the CDR3 is TGTGCCAGCAGTGAAGACAGGGGAGAGAATTCACCCCTCCACTTT.

The chain recombines TRBV2 with TRBJ2-3; no definite D call. The V end was cut by 7 bases, the J end by 4 bases, with 6 bases between. In germline, CDR1 is SNHLY, CDR2 FYNNEI. The CDR3 covers 11 residues. The CDR3 sequence is CASIAADTQYF. Written as DNA, the CDR3 is TGTGCCAGCATTGCGGCAGATACGCAGTATTTT.

The chain uses TRBV12-1 and TRBJ2-7; the DNA was not used to check the table's D call, TRBD1. TRBV12-1 constitutes a pseudogene. This CDR3 comprises 15 residues. CDR3 in DNA: TGTGCCAGCAGCTTCCTTGACAGGGAGAAATCCGAGCAGTACTTC. It specifies CASSFLDREKSEQYF.

This rearrangement joins TRBV29-1 to TRBJ1-1; 7 bases are shared with TRBD1. The CDR3 is made up of 11 amino acids. Germline CDR1 SQVTM, CDR2 ANQGSEA. The CDR3 protein is CTARGRTEAFF. The CDR3 DNA sequence: TGCACAGCTAGGGGGCGAACTGAAGCTTTCTTT.

This sequence joins TRBV7-6 and TRBJ2-2; TRBD2 matches at 8 bases. In germline, CDR1 is SGHVS, CDR2 FNYEAQ. The CDR3 length is 14 residues. Germline trimming cut 4 bases from V and 7 bases from J; bases unmatched to any gene: 5. The CDR3 region has the DNA TGTGCCAGCAGCTGGAGCGGGAGCAACGGGGAGCTGTTTTTT. Its protein product is CASSWSGSNGELFF.

V usage is TRBV7-8 and J usage is TRBJ2-7; TRBD1 aligns across 7 bases. Germline assignment: CDR1 SGHVS and CDR2 FQNEAQ. This CDR3 region has 14 residues. Unmatched junction bases numbered 7, after V lost 3 bases and J lost 5 bases. CDR3 protein: CASSFMTGSDEQYF. The CDR3 DNA reads as TGTGCCAGCAGCTTTATGACAGGGAGCGACGAGCAGTACTTC.

V and J are TRBV7-9 and TRBJ2-5; D not resolved. Trimming took off 8 bases at V and 2 bases at J, with 18 bases between the two ends. CDR1 SEHNR and CDR2 FQNEAQ come from the germline V gene (reference sequence). The CDR3 extends over 15 amino acids. This chain's CDR3 is CASGLSENSQETQYF. The DNA of the CDR3 is TGTGCCAGCGGTTTAAGTGAGAACAGTCAAGAGACCCAGTACTTC.

The chain couples TRBV2 to TRBJ2-5, with 8 nucleotides matching TRBD2. This CDR3 comprises 18 residues. CDR1 and CDR2 from the germline V gene are SNHLY and FYNNEI. The J segment lost 2 bases and the V segment lost 9 bases, leaving 20 bases of the junction unmatched. As DNA, the CDR3 is TGTGCCAGTTCCCTGGTCTCCGGGGGGGGGCCATATCAAGAGACCCAGTACTTC. It codes for CASSLVSGGGPYQETQYF.

This clone was seen once. This chain connects TRBV5-1 to TRBJ2-2; 8 bases match TRBD1. CDR1 SGHRS and CDR2 YFSETQ come from the germline V gene. The V segment lost 9 bases and the J segment 4 bases; nucleotides outside the gene matches: 8. This CDR3 region has 14 residues. The CDR3 region is CATQTGAGTGELFF. The CDR3 DNA sequence: TGCGCCACCCAGACAGGGGCGGGCACCGGGGAGCTGTTTTTT.

The chain couples TRBV5-1 to TRBJ2-1; TRBD1 matches at 7 bases. The CDR3 loop spans 15 amino acids. From germline, CDR1 is SGHRS and CDR2 YFSETQ. The trim removed 0 bases at V and 3 bases at J, leaving 3 bases unmatched. The CDR3 nucleotides read TGCGCCAGCAGCTTGGCAGGGACAGACTACAATGAGCAGTTCTTC. Protein product: CASSLAGTDYNEQFF.

This rearrangement joins TRBV10-3 to TRBJ1-1; possibly TRBD1 for D (6 bases). This CDR3 is built from 13 residues. Trimming took off 11 bases at V and 6 bases at J, with 19 bases between the two ends. CDR1 and CDR2 (germline): ENHRY, SYGVKD. The CDR3 sequence: CAVLGGEAAEAFF. The CDR3 DNA reads as TGTGCCGTTTTAGGGGGGGAGGCCGCTGAAGCTTTCTTT.

The V call is TRBV30, the J call TRBJ2-7; 14 bases are shared with TRBD2. Germline V gene sequence: CDR1 GTSNPN, CDR2 SVGIG (reference sequence). CDR3 length equals 17 residues. The junction had 9 bases not matched to a gene; V was cut back by 2 bases and J by 3 bases. The CDR3 DNA is TGTGCCTGGAGTCCACTAGAGACTAGCGGGGGGGTCTACGAGCAGTACTTC. This codes for CAWSPLETSGGVYEQYF. The variable domain in full, completed from reference TRBV30 and TRBJ2-7, reads SQTIHQWPATLVQPVGSPLSLECTVEGTSNPNLYWYRQAAGRGLQLLFYSVGIGQISSEVPQNLSASRPQDRQFILSSKKLLLSDSGFYLCAWSPLETSGGVYEQYFGPGTRLTVT.

V gene TRBV29-1 combines with J gene TRBJ2-2; TRBD1 matches at 9 bases. J was trimmed by 3 bases and V by 4 bases; bases with no gene match: 9. This CDR3 has 16 amino acids. The V gene's germline CDR1 is SQVTM and CDR2 ANQGSEA. This CDR3 is CSVAVWGQGHTGELFF. CDR3 bases: TGCAGCGTTGCAGTTTGGGGACAGGGACACACCGGGGAGCTGTTTTTT.

The count of this clone is one. This chain connects TRBV7-9 to TRBJ1-1; possible D gene TRBD1, 5 bases. Germline CDR1 is SEHNR and CDR2 is FQNEAQ (reference sequence). V was cut by 1 base and J by 7 bases, with 13 bases left in between. The length of the CDR3 is 14 residues. The CDR3 loop reads CASSLEGPEIEAFF. DNA of the CDR3: TGTGCCAGCAGCTTAGAGGGGCCCGAAATTGAAGCTTTCTTT.

The chain employs TRBV9 and TRBJ1-3, with 7 positions matching TRBD1. V was pared by 9 bases and J by 4 bases, with 4 bases of the junction left unmatched. The germline V gene has CDR1 SGDLS and CDR2 YYNGEE. The CDR3 has 12 amino acids. For the CDR3, the DNA is TGTGCCACCCAGGGGGAAGGAAACACCATATATTTT. Protein sequence: CATQGEGNTIYF.

V usage is TRBV4-1 and J usage is TRBJ2-7, with D possibly TRBD1 on 6 matching bases. Trimming shortened V by 4 bases and J by 1 base, and 14 bases separated the two germline ends. The CDR3 has 15 amino acids. Germline CDR1 and CDR2: MGHRA and YSYEKL. DNA for the CDR3: TGCGCCAGCAGCCTTGGCCAAGGACAGTCCTACGAGCAGTACTTC. Protein product: CASSLGQGQSYEQYF.

The V and J genes are TRBV15 and TRBJ1-2; D unclear. V lost 1 base, J lost 6 bases, and 9 bases lay in between. CDR1 and CDR2 (germline): LNHNV, YYDKDF (reference sequence). The CDR3 is 13 residues long. CDR3 sequence reads: CATSRAPRDGYTF. The DNA of the CDR3 is TGTGCCACCAGCAGAGCACCGAGGGATGGCTACACCTTC.